The following is a T cell receptor beta chain sequence with its context. This CDR3 region has 14 residues. Trimming at V came to 0 bases and at J to 6 bases, leaving 2 bases not matched to a gene. Looked up from germline, CDR1 is SGHRS and CDR2 is YFSETQ. The protocol was immunoSEQ multiplex PCR, while the TCRdb copy is restricted to in-frame clones and leaves out a portion. The sample comprises roughly 14,000 clones, roughly 68% of which are singletons, and about 2.7% rests with the top ten. These data are taken from a study of neoadjuvant anti-PD-1 for oral cavity cancer. Specimen: PBMCs, collected before nivolumab (anti-PD-1) treatment. This TCR was recovered from a person aged 40-85 years with oral cavity squamous cell carcinoma. The V and J genes are TRBV5-1 and TRBJ2-7; 11 bases are a match to TRBD2. As DNA, the CDR3 is TGCGCCAGCAGCTTGGAGCTAGCGGGAGGCGAGCAGTACTTC. Residues: CASSLELAGGEQYF.